This is a list of T cell receptor beta chains from one sample in a study of cytomegalovirus exposure and HLA in healthy donors. The method was immunoSEQ multiplex PCR; TCRdb's version includes in-frame clones alone and lacks a portion of them. The sample has 260,000 or so clones, about 92% seen once; the top ten hold approximately 3.1%. Sequencing used PBMCs. These receptors originate from a woman aged 25 to 39 in good health and CMV-seronegative. Both conserved end residues are part of each CDR3. The order of the fields is J gene, V gene, CDR3 protein.

j_call: TRBJ2-1; v_call: TRBV7-9; cdr3_aa: CASSSGDRQGEQFF
j_call: TRBJ2-1; v_call: TRBV9; cdr3_aa: CASSTRPTSFSYNEQFF
j_call: TRBJ2-7; v_call: TRBV7-2; cdr3_aa: CASSFTSGRLSGEQYF
j_call: TRBJ2-7; v_call: TRBV5-5; cdr3_aa: CASSYVPGQGAFYEQYF
j_call: TRBJ2-7; v_call: TRBV15; cdr3_aa: CATGAGNEQYF
j_call: TRBJ2-7; v_call: TRBV4-1; cdr3_aa: CASSQDPGVSYEQYF
j_call: TRBJ2-1; v_call: TRBV6-1; cdr3_aa: CASSATRVEQFF
j_call: TRBJ1-2; v_call: TRBV19; cdr3_aa: CASSKTEVYGYTF
j_call: TRBJ1-5; v_call: TRBV7-8; cdr3_aa: CASSLTGIGNQPQHF
j_call: TRBJ2-3; v_call: TRBV6-1; cdr3_aa: CASTVGGSRGDTQYF
j_call: TRBJ1-2; v_call: TRBV5-1; cdr3_aa: CASSLGSTGRLYGYTF
j_call: TRBJ2-1; v_call: TRBV15; cdr3_aa: CATSSPEGGSYNEQFF
j_call: TRBJ2-3; v_call: TRBV7-9; cdr3_aa: CASRASGMVDTQYF
j_call: TRBJ2-5; v_call: TRBV18; cdr3_aa: CASSPLGTGETQYF
j_call: TRBJ2-7; v_call: TRBV27; cdr3_aa: CASSSPLRDSNGEQYF
j_call: TRBJ2-2; v_call: TRBV6-5; cdr3_aa: CASSPDRGGTGELFF
j_call: TRBJ2-7; v_call: TRBV13; cdr3_aa: CASSLVTGGPYEQYF
j_call: TRBJ2-7; v_call: TRBV28; cdr3_aa: CASSHDSYEQYF
j_call: TRBJ2-2; v_call: TRBV19; cdr3_aa: CASSLPGTRGAGELFF
j_call: TRBJ2-5; v_call: TRBV5-6; cdr3_aa: CASSIPGTRQETQYF
j_call: TRBJ2-7; v_call: TRBV30; cdr3_aa: CAWSGVLRGEQYF
j_call: TRBJ2-7; v_call: TRBV28; cdr3_aa: CASTYRATDEQYF
j_call: TRBJ2-2; v_call: TRBV29-1; cdr3_aa: CSVRPGNTGELFF
j_call: TRBJ2-5; v_call: TRBV7-7; cdr3_aa: CASSLAGIRQETQYF
j_call: TRBJ1-1; v_call: TRBV28; cdr3_aa: CASSFGQQLSEAFF
j_call: TRBJ2-1; v_call: TRBV5-1; cdr3_aa: CASSLVAGLTYNEQFF
j_call: TRBJ2-7; v_call: TRBV7-2; cdr3_aa: CASSTQPRYEQYF
j_call: TRBJ1-1; v_call: TRBV6-5; cdr3_aa: CASSYGQGNTEAFF
j_call: TRBJ2-7; v_call: TRBV30; cdr3_aa: CAWSVLGLAGGPNEQYF
j_call: TRBJ2-4; v_call: TRBV5-8; cdr3_aa: CASSLHLNWDIQYF
j_call: TRBJ2-1; v_call: TRBV12-5; cdr3_aa: CASGNGTSSYNEQFF
j_call: TRBJ2-3; v_call: TRBV7-8; cdr3_aa: CASSLVWGSDTQYF
j_call: TRBJ2-2; v_call: TRBV4-3; cdr3_aa: CASSQDGQSGELFF
j_call: TRBJ2-5; v_call: TRBV29-1; cdr3_aa: CSVEGQDRETQYF
j_call: TRBJ2-1; v_call: TRBV6-6; cdr3_aa: CASSLTTSYNEQFF
j_call: TRBJ2-1; v_call: TRBV5-1; cdr3_aa: CASSFTPTSGPYIEQFF
j_call: TRBJ2-7; v_call: TRBV7-3; cdr3_aa: CASSFGGAGGSYEQYF
j_call: TRBJ2-3; v_call: TRBV4-3; cdr3_aa: CASSQDPRGYTDTQYF
j_call: TRBJ2-2; v_call: TRBV6-1; cdr3_aa: CASSGQPSNTGELFF
j_call: TRBJ2-2; v_call: TRBV11-2; cdr3_aa: CASSLRFTRGELFF
j_call: TRBJ2-7; v_call: TRBV7-9; cdr3_aa: CASSLALGQIYEQYF
j_call: TRBJ2-7; v_call: TRBV5-4; cdr3_aa: CASSLTGGPLNEQYF
j_call: TRBJ2-1; v_call: TRBV6-1; cdr3_aa: CASSEGLLAGVYNEQFF
j_call: TRBJ2-7; v_call: TRBV6-5; cdr3_aa: CASSYRQGARGEQYF